This TCR beta chain was recorded in a study of graft-versus-host responses after intestinal transplantation. Using immunoSEQ multiplex PCR, the repertoire was profiled, and TCRdb retains in-frame clones only, with some absent. The data hold approximately 70,000 clones, with around nine tenths observed a single time. A remark on this clone: Its antigen remains unidentified. One end of the junction varies from germline; a read error may be responsible.

Study-level findings and limits: GvH clone levels peaked in circulation, and this peak was associated with early post-transplant HvG declines. High graft-versus-host to host-versus-graft clonal ratios were found in allografts of patients who had graft-donor T cell macrochimerism.

The CDR3 spans 12 residues. Germline-derived CDR1 and CDR2 are LGHNT and FRNRAP. The sample was bone marrow, taken approximately 100 weeks after intestinal transplantation. The V call is TRBV12-5, the J call TRBJ2-1; 8 bases align to TRBD2. This sequence was found in a human patient who received an intestinal transplant, so some T cells may come from the graft donor. The CDR3 is CASGLVRGLVLF. Here the CDR3 DNA reads TGTGCTAGTGGTTTGGTACGGGGACTAGTCCTCTTC.